Each of the 17 T cell receptor beta chains below was sequenced from the same sample in a study of cytomegalovirus exposure and HLA in healthy donors. Repertoires were generated with immunoSEQ multiplex PCR, while TCRdb's copy carries only in-frame clones and drops some. This sample has roughly 240,000 clones, with 85% to 90% found just once. The specimen sequenced was PBMCs. The receptors were gathered from a man aged 18 to 29 in good health and CMV-seronegative.

The chain is built from TRBV4-3 and TRBJ2-7, with D maybe TRBD1 (6 bases). From germline, CDR1 is LGHNA and CDR2 YSLEER. The CDR3 runs 17 residues. Trimming took off 0 bases at V and 2 bases at J, with 17 bases between the two ends. The CDR3 loop reads CASSQERVTGYTYEQYF. CDR3 DNA sequence: TGCGCCAGCAGCCAAGAAAGAGTGACAGGATATACCTACGAGCAGTACTTC.

This clone was seen a handful of times. The CDR3 loop is CAWRGGLAGGEFF. CDR3 nucleotide sequence: TGTGCCTGGAGGGGTGGACTAGCGGGGGGTGAGTTCTTC. This sequence joins TRBV30 and TRBJ2-1; 14 bases align to TRBD2. Germline loops: CDR1 GTSNPN, CDR2 SVGIG (reference sequence). The CDR3 extends over 13 amino acids. Trimming cost V 3 bases and J 14 bases; bases outside gene matches: 6.

The rearrangement uses TRBV6-6 and TRBJ1-5, with 7 bases lining up with TRBD1. The V gene end was trimmed by 6 bases and the J gene end by 5 bases; junction bases not matched to a gene: 10. From germline, CDR1 is MNHNY and CDR2 SVGAGI (reference sequence). There are 15 residues in the CDR3. CDR3 nucleotides: TGTGCCAGCAGCTTTATTTCGCAGGGGGATCAGCCCCAGCATTTT. Its translation is CASSFISQGDQPQHF.

The CDR3 spells CASSLDTVNTEAFF. The CDR3 DNA is TGTGCCAGCAGTTTAGATACAGTGAACACTGAAGCTTTCTTT. The genes are TRBV28 and TRBJ1-1; D ambiguous. Trimming removed 2 bases from V and 0 bases from J, with 7 bases in between. Germline lookup yields CDR1 MDHEN and CDR2 SYDVKM. The CDR3 is 14 amino acids.

This chain uses TRBV2 with TRBJ2-7; TRBD2 matches 8 bases. The trim removed 8 bases at V and 4 bases at J, leaving 1 base unmatched. Germline assignment: CDR1 SNHLY and CDR2 FYNNEI. This CDR3 has 11 residues. The chain's CDR3 is CASRGGYEQYF. The CDR3 nucleotides read TGTGCCAGCCGGGGGGGGTACGAGCAGTACTTC.

The rearrangement uses TRBV4-1 and TRBJ1-1; D not resolved. V dropped 1 base and J dropped 1 base, with 7 bases sitting between them. There are 14 residues in the CDR3. The germline CDR1 and CDR2 sequences are MGHRA and YSYEKL. The chain's CDR3 is CASSQGPGNTEAFF. The CDR3 nucleotides are TGCGCCAGCAGCCAAGGCCCGGGGAACACTGAAGCTTTCTTT.

The V and J genes are TRBV9 and TRBJ2-1; 11 positions agree with TRBD2. Germline V gene sequence: CDR1 SGDLS, CDR2 YYNGEE. The CDR3 sequence is 16 residues long. The V and J ends lost 5 bases and 6 bases, in that order; junction bases with no gene match: 10. CDR3 sequence: CASSVTISGGVNEQFF. The CDR3 DNA follows: TGTGCCAGCAGTGTGACAATTAGCGGGGGGGTCAATGAGCAGTTCTTC. Full variable domain (missing parts from reference TRBV9 and TRBJ2-1): DSGVTQTPKHLITATGQRVTLRCSPRSGDLSVYWYQQSLDQGLQFLIQYYNGEERAKGNILERFSAQQFPDLHSELNLSSLELGDSALYFCASSVTISGGVNEQFFGPGTRLTVL.

V gene TRBV27 combines with J gene TRBJ1-5; D ambiguous. The germline V gene has CDR1 MNHEY and CDR2 SMNVEV (reference sequence). This CDR3 has 14 amino acids. The V gene lost 4 bases and the J gene lost 0 bases, with 7 bases spanning the gap. In DNA form, the CDR3 reads TGTGCCAGCAGTTCGTATTATAGCAATCAGCCCCAGCATTTT. Protein sequence: CASSSYYSNQPQHF.

The chain carries TRBV2 and TRBJ1-2; 8 nucleotides line up with TRBD1. There are 13 residues in the CDR3. Germline V gene data show CDR1 as SNHLY and CDR2 as FYNNEI. The J segment lost 3 bases and the V segment lost 7 bases, leaving 4 bases of the junction unmatched. DNA of the CDR3: TGTGCCAGCACCCCGACAGGGGACTATGGCTACACCTTC. As protein: CASTPTGDYGYTF.

J is TRBJ1-4 and V is TRBV4-3, with a weak D call TRBD1 (5 bases). The CDR3 contains 16 residues. Trimming left V 0 bases short and J 4 bases short, with 12 bases between. CDR1 and CDR2 (germline): LGHNA, YSLEER. CDR3 DNA: TGCGCCAGCAGCCAAGATGGGGGGTCGAATAATGAAAAACTGTTTTTT. The encoded protein is CASSQDGGSNNEKLFF.

This clone was recorded only once. This chain connects TRBV6-1 to TRBJ1-3; TRBD1 matches at 7 bases. CDR3 length equals 14 residues. V dropped 5 bases and J dropped 3; count of bases not matched to a gene: 4. Germline loops: CDR1 MNHNS, CDR2 SASEGT. The CDR3 protein is CASSPGQIGNTIYF. DNA for the CDR3: TGTGCCAGCAGTCCGGGACAGATTGGAAACACCATATATTTT.

The rearrangement links TRBV4-1 to TRBJ1-2, with TRBD1 matching over 7 bases. The germline V gene has CDR1 MGHRA and CDR2 YSYEKL. The CDR3 runs 14 residues. The V gene end was trimmed by 4 bases and the J gene end by 4 bases; junction bases not matched to a gene: 6. CDR3 nucleotide sequence: TGCGCCAGCAGCCTCTCGGACAGGCCCTATGGCTACACCTTC. It encodes CASSLSDRPYGYTF.

The V gene is TRBV5-4, the J gene TRBJ1-1; 9 positions match TRBD1. The CDR3 has 15 residues. In germline, CDR1 is SGHNT, CDR2 YYREEE (reference sequence). The V segment lost 5 bases and the J segment 4 bases; nucleotides outside the gene matches: 9. The CDR3 nucleotides are TGTGCCAGCAGTCCCCTTTACAGGGGGCCCACTGAAGCTTTCTTT. This gives the protein CASSPLYRGPTEAFF.

This chain connects TRBV11-2 to TRBJ2-3, with D perhaps TRBD2 (6 bases). V was pared by 2 bases and J by 0 bases, with 18 bases between. The CDR3 contains 18 residues. Germline CDR1 reads SGHAT; CDR2 reads FQNNGV. CDR3 nucleotides: TGTGCCAGCAGCTTATTTGCCCGGGACTGGAGAAGCACAGATACGCAGTATTTT. Encoded protein: CASSLFARDWRSTDTQYF.

This chain joins TRBV5-4 and TRBJ1-3, with D perhaps TRBD1 (5 bases). The V and J ends lost 4 bases and 0 bases respectively, with 11 bases between them. CDR3 size: 15 residues. Germline V gives CDR1 SGHNT, CDR2 YYREEE (reference sequence). The CDR3 region is CASSRGHISGNTIYF. In DNA form, the CDR3 reads TGTGCCAGCAGCCGAGGACACATCTCTGGAAACACCATATATTTT. Drawing the rest from reference TRBV5-4 and TRBJ1-3, the complete variable domain is ETGVTQSPTHLIKTRGQQVTLRCSSQSGHNTVSWYQQALGQGPQFIFQYYREEENGRGNFPPRFSGLQFPNYSSELNVNALELDDSALYLCASSRGHISGNTIYFGEGSWLTVV.

The chain combines TRBV7-3 with TRBJ2-7; the match to TRBD1 covers 7 bases. V trimming: 5 bases; J trimming: 7 bases; junction bases outside the gene matches: 11. This CDR3 comprises 14 residues. CDR1 and CDR2 (germline): SGHTA, FQGTGA. CDR3 residues: CASSLYRGSREQYF. CDR3 DNA sequence: TGTGCCAGCAGCCTTTACAGGGGCTCCAGGGAGCAGTACTTC. Drawing the rest from reference TRBV7-3 and TRBJ2-7, the complete variable domain is GAGVSQTPSNKVTEKGKYVELRCDPISGHTALYWYRQSLGQGPEFLIYFQGTGAADDSGLPNDRFFAVRPEGSVSTLKIQRTERGDSAVYLCASSLYRGSREQYFGPGTRLTVT.

The table lists this clone with a count of one. The V gene is TRBV19, the J gene TRBJ1-2, with 10 bases identical to TRBD1. The CDR3 spans 16 residues. The trim removed 9 bases at V and 3 bases at J, leaving 13 bases unmatched. Looked up from germline, CDR1 is LNHDA and CDR2 is SQIVND (reference sequence). In DNA, the CDR3 is TGTGCCAGCACCACCTTGGGTGGGACAGGGGACTATGGCTACACCTTC. It translates to CASTTLGGTGDYGYTF. The variable domain in full, with the rest retrieved from reference TRBV19 and TRBJ1-2, is DGGITQSPKYLFRKEGQNVTLSCEQNLNHDAMYWYRQDPGQGLRLIYYSQIVNDFQKGDIAEGYSVSREKKESFPLTVTSAQKNPTAFYLCASTTLGGTGDYGYTFGSGTRLTVV.